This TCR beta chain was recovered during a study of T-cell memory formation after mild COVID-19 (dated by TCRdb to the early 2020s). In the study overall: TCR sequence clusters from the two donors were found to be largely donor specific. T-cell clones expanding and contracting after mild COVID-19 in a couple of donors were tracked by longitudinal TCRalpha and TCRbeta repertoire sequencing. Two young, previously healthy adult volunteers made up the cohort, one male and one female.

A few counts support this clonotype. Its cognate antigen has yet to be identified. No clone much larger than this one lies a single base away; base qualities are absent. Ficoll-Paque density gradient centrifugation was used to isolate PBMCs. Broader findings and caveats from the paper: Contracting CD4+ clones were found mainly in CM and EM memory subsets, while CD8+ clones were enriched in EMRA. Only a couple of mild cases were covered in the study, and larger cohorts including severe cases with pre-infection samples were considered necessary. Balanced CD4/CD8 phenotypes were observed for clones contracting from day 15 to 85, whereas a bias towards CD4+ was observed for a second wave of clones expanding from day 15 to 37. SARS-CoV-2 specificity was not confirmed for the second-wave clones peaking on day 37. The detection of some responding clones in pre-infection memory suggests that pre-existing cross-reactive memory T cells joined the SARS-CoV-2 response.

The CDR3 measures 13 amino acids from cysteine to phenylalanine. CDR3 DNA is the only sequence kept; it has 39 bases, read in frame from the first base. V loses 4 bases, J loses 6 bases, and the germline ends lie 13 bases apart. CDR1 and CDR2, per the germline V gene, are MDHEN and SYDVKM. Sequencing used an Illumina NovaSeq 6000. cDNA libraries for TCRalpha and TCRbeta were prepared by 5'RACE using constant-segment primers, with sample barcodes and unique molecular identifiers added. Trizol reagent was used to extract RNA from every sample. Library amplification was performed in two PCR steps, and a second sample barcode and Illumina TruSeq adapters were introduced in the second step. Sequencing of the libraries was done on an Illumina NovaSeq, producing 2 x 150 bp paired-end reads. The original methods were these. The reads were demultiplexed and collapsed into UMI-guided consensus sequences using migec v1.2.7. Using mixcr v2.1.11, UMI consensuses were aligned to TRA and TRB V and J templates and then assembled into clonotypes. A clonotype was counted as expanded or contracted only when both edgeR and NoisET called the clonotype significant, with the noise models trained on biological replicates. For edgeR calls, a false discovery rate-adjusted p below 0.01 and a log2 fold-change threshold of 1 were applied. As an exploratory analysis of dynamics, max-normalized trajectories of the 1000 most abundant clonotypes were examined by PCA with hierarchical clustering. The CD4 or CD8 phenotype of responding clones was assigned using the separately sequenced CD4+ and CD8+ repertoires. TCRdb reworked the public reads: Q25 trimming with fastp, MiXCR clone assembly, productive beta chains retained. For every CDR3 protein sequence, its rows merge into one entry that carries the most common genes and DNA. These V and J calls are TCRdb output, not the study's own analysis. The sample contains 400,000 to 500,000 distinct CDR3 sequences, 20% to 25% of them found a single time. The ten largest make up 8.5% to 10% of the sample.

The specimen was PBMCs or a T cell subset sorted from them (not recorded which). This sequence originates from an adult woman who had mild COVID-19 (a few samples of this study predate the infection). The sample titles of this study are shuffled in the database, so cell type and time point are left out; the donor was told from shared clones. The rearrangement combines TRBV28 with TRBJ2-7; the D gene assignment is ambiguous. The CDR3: CASSSDWGGEQYF. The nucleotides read TGTGCCAGCAGTTCCGACTGGGGTGGCGAGCAGTACTTC.